These 17 T cell receptor beta chains were sequenced from one sample in a study of blood T cell repertoires in COVID-19. The protocol was immunoSEQ multiplex PCR, while the TCRdb copy is restricted to in-frame clones and leaves out a portion. The profile shows fewer than 600,000 clones, 80% to 90% of them singletons. The sequencing input was peripheral blood. All receptors come from a man younger than 35 with COVID-19, enrolled during active disease.

This clone has only one observation. The CDR3, as DNA: TGTGCCAGCAGCCCCCGTTGGGCCCTGACCGCCTCCTACAATGAGCAGTTCTTC. Its protein is CASSPRWALTASYNEQFF. This rearrangement joins TRBV11-3 to TRBJ2-1; D is unclear. V lost 5 bases and J lost 0, with 20 bases in between. The CDR3 is made up of 18 amino acids. Germline CDR1 and CDR2: SGHNT and YENEEA. The entire variable domain, with the rest obtained from reference TRBV11-3 and TRBJ2-1, is as follows: EAGVVQSPRYKIIEKKQPVAFWCNPISGHNTLYWYLQNLGQGPELLIRYENEEAVDDSQLPKDRFSAERLKGVDSTLKIQPAELGDSAVYLCASSPRWALTASYNEQFFGPGTRLTVL.

The chain is built from TRBV5-1 and TRBJ2-7; 11 bases are a match to TRBD1. Losses at the gene ends were 0 bases for V and 3 bases for J; bases not matched to a gene: 2. Germline V CDR1 and CDR2: SGHRS, YFSETQ. The CDR3 extends over 15 amino acids. CDR3 amino acids: CASSLDGTGGYEQYF. CDR3 bases: TGCGCCAGCAGCTTGGATGGGACAGGGGGCTACGAGCAGTACTTC.

This clone turned up a few times. The chain is built from TRBV2 and TRBJ1-5, with 8 bases fitting TRBD1. The CDR3 has 15 residues. Germline V lookup: CDR1 SNHLY, CDR2 FYNNEI. Losses at the gene ends were 6 bases for V and 1 base for J; bases not matched to a gene: 5. The CDR3 DNA reads as TGTGCCAGCAGAGCCGACAGGGGAAGCAATCAGCCCCAGCATTTT. This encodes CASRADRGSNQPQHF.

The rearrangement links TRBV2 to TRBJ2-5, with D unresolved. V was trimmed by 4 bases and J by 3 bases, leaving 9 bases between them. Germline CDR1 and CDR2: SNHLY and FYNNEI. CDR3 size: 13 residues. The CDR3 loop reads CASSASVKETQYF. The DNA of the CDR3 is TGTGCCAGCAGTGCATCGGTCAAAGAGACCCAGTACTTC.

This clone has a single count. This rearrangement joins TRBV27 to TRBJ2-7; 11 bases map to TRBD2. The germline CDR1 and CDR2 sequences are MNHEY and SMNVEV (reference sequence). The CDR3 has 18 residues. V lost 6 bases and J lost 4; bases outside the gene matches: 17. CDR3 nucleotides: TGTGCCAGCAGCCGACAATCTCTCCTAGCGGGAGGCCCGTACGAGCAGTACTTC. Translating it yields CASSRQSLLAGGPYEQYF.

The chain combines TRBV4-2 with TRBJ2-1; 8 nucleotides align to TRBD2. The CDR3 is 13 residues long. In germline, CDR1 is LGHNA, CDR2 YNFKEQ. V was clipped by 0 bases and J by 12 bases; unmatched bases: 4. Here the CDR3 reads CASSQDEAGGQFF. CDR3 coding DNA: TGTGCCAGCAGCCAAGATGAGGCGGGGGGGCAGTTCTTC.

The genes are TRBV6-5 and TRBJ1-2; the D gene is possibly TRBD1 (5 bases). Germline assignment: CDR1 MNHEY and CDR2 SVGAGI. With 2 bases removed from V and 3 bases from J, the gap between germline ends came to 10 bases. The CDR3 is made up of 14 amino acids. CDR3 sequence: CASSYGGGYYGYTF. The CDR3 bases are TGTGCCAGCAGTTACGGGGGAGGGTACTATGGCTACACCTTC.

The chain uses TRBV7-8 and TRBJ2-1; a weak D match, TRBD2 (6 bases). The CDR3 totals 14 residues. The ends were cut back, 1 base at V and 7 bases at J, with 11 bases in the middle. The germline V gene has CDR1 SGHVS and CDR2 FQNEAQ. The chain's CDR3 is CASSLGGVMNEQFF. The CDR3 nucleotides read TGTGCCAGCAGCTTAGGCGGGGTCATGAATGAGCAGTTCTTC.

The chain couples TRBV24-1 to TRBJ2-5; 9 bases agree with TRBD2. V gave up 9 bases and J gave up 4 bases; unmatched junction bases: 5. Germline V gene lookup returns CDR1 KGHDR and CDR2 SFDVKD. The CDR3 consists of 13 residues. DNA of the CDR3: TGTGCCACCGGAATAGCGGGAGTAGAGACCCAGTACTTC. Residues: CATGIAGVETQYF.

The CDR3 protein is CASSEENSGISYNEQFF. CDR3 nucleotides: TGTGCCAGCAGTGAAGAGAATAGCGGGATCTCCTACAATGAGCAGTTCTTC. The J gene is TRBJ2-1, the V gene TRBV2, with TRBD2 identical over 8 bases. The germline gives CDR1 SNHLY, CDR2 FYNNEI. The CDR3 length is 17 residues. With 1 base clipped from V and 0 bases from J, the junction kept 5 bases outside the gene matches.

V gene TRBV30 combines with J gene TRBJ1-2, with 9 bases identical to TRBD1. The ends lost 5 bases at V and 6 bases at J; junction bases unmatched: 10. The CDR3 length is 14 residues. CDR1 and CDR2 (germline): GTSNPN, SVGIG (reference sequence). The CDR3 nucleotides read TGTGCCTGGGCCACGACAGGGGGGATCAATGGCTACACCTTC. This sequence encodes CAWATTGGINGYTF.

The V gene is TRBV2, the J gene TRBJ1-5, with D unresolved. V gave up 11 bases and J gave up 2 bases, with 10 bases separating them. The CDR3 has 12 amino acids. Germline V gene sequence: CDR1 SNHLY, CDR2 FYNNEI. CDR3 loop: CALGDGNQPQHF. The CDR3, as DNA: TGTGCCCTCGGTGATGGCAATCAGCCCCAGCATTTT.

The chain combines TRBV5-1 with TRBJ1-2, with TRBD1 matching over 8 bases. The germline CDR1 and CDR2 sequences are SGHRS and YFSETQ. The V segment lost 4 bases and the J segment 8 bases; nucleotides outside the gene matches: 10. There are 14 residues in the CDR3. The CDR3, as DNA: TGCGCCAGCAGCAGATCGGGACAGGCCGGGGGCTACACCTTC. Its translation is CASSRSGQAGGYTF.

The chain is built from TRBV12-5 and TRBJ2-2, with 10 positions matching TRBD1. CDR3 length: 17 amino acids. The trim removed 2 bases at V and 4 bases at J, leaving 7 bases unmatched. Germline values: CDR1 LGHNT, CDR2 FRNRAP. The CDR3 spells CASGLPRQGAGTGELFF. The CDR3 DNA reads as TGTGCTAGTGGTTTGCCCCGACAGGGGGCCGGCACCGGGGAGCTGTTTTTT.

Notes on this clone: A read error may produce the germline difference seen at one junction end. The rearrangement joins TRBV19 to TRBJ2-3, with 8 positions matching TRBD2. CDR1 and CDR2 from the germline V gene are LNHDA and SQIVND (reference sequence). CDR3 length equals 15 residues. The CDR3 nucleotides are TGTGCCAGTAGTCGGGCGGGGGGCGGCACATATACGCAGTATTTT. It is translated as CASSRAGGGTYTQYF.

This rearrangement joins TRBV7-9 to TRBJ2-1; perhaps TRBD2 as D (6 bases). CDR1 is SEHNR, CDR2 FQNEAQ, per germline (reference sequence). The CDR3 totals 16 residues. The ends were cut back, 0 bases at V and 3 bases at J, with 12 bases in the middle. CDR3 DNA sequence: TGTGCCAGCAGCTTAGCGGTGGGAGGATACTACAATGAGCAGTTCTTC. As protein: CASSLAVGGYYNEQFF.

The V gene is TRBV19, the J gene TRBJ2-5; weak D call: TRBD1 (6 bases). The germline CDR1 and CDR2 sequences are LNHDA and SQIVND (reference sequence). The CDR3 is 12 amino acids. The DNA for the CDR3 is TGTGGAGTGGGGGAGACAGGCGCGGCCCAGTACTTC. Encoded protein: CGVGETGAAQYF.